The 24 T cell receptor beta chains listed next were all sequenced from one sample in a study of CD8 T cells in Susac syndrome. Reverse transcription of roughly 0.5 to 1 ug RNA was carried out with random hexamers. TCRdb recomputed calls from the immunoSEQ multiplex PCR reads with MiXCR, one row per CDR3 protein. The repertoire includes about 100,000 distinct CDR3 sequences, 95% of them detected once, and approximately 0.33% sits in the top ten. The sequenced sample consisted of CD8+ T cells from PBMCs. Source of these receptors: a human donor with Susac syndrome.

This clonotype is a singleton in its sample. This sequence joins TRBV20-1 and TRBJ1-5, with D possibly matching TRBD1 (5 bases). Deletions cut 3 bases from V and 7 bases from J, with 16 bases between. The CDR3 sequence is 14 residues long. The germline CDR1 and CDR2 sequences are DFQATT and SNEGSKA (reference sequence). CDR3 nucleotide sequence: TGCAGTGCTAGCGCGGGGGTTCCGTTGCAGCCCCAGCATTTT. It specifies CSASAGVPLQPQHF.

CDR3 sequence: CASSLEGQGYLYSNQPQHF. The CDR3 DNA follows: TGTGCCAGCAGCTTAGAGGGACAGGGATACCTATATAGCAATCAGCCCCAGCATTTT. This sequence joins TRBV11-2 and TRBJ1-5; 9 bases are shared with TRBD1. With V trimmed by 0 bases and J by 0 bases, 9 bases remained unmatched. The germline V gene encodes CDR1 SGHAT and CDR2 FQNNGV. The CDR3 runs 19 residues. The variable domain in full, completed from reference TRBV11-2 and TRBJ1-5, reads EAGVAQSPRYKIIEKRQSVAFWCNPISGHATLYWYQQILGQGPKLLIQFQNNGVVDDSQLPKDRFSAERLKGVDSTLKIQPAKLEDSAVYLCASSLEGQGYLYSNQPQHFGDGTRLSIL.

Here the CDR3 DNA reads TGTGCCAGCAGCCGAGGCTCTGGAAACACCATATATTTT. Its translation: CASSRGSGNTIYF. The chain is built from TRBV14 and TRBJ1-3; D unclear. Germline values: CDR1 SGHDN, CDR2 FVKESK. This CDR3 region has 13 residues. The V gene lost 4 bases and the J gene lost 0 bases, with 4 bases spanning the gap.

The chain has TRBV11-2 and TRBJ1-1; D possibly corresponds to TRBD1 (6 bases). V lost 8 bases and J lost 5, with 18 bases in between. The CDR3 runs to 14 residues. The germline V gene has CDR1 SGHAT and CDR2 FQNNGV. The CDR3 nucleotides are TGTGCCAGCGGAAGGGAAGGGGGGCGGACTGAAGCTTTCTTT. The encoded protein is CASGREGGRTEAFF.

The rearrangement joins TRBV4-1 to TRBJ1-6; TRBD1 is a possible D gene (6 bases). The CDR3 runs 15 residues. Looked up from germline, CDR1 is MGHRA and CDR2 is YSYEKL. V was trimmed by 1 base and J by 4 bases, leaving 8 bases between them. CDR3 DNA: TGCGCCAGCAGCCAAGGCCAGGGGTATAATTCACCCCTCCACTTT. This encodes CASSQGQGYNSPLHF.

The gene calls are TRBV28 and TRBJ2-7; perhaps TRBD2 as D (6 bases). The V gene's germline CDR1 is MDHEN and CDR2 SYDVKM. CDR3 length equals 15 residues. Trimming removed 7 bases from V and 7 bases from J, with 23 bases in between. The CDR3 is CASTLSGGGPFEQYF. In nucleotides, the CDR3 is TGTGCCAGCACCCTTTCGGGCGGAGGGCCCTTTGAGCAGTACTTC.

This clonotype was observed a single time. V is TRBV20-1 and J is TRBJ1-1; D unclear. The germline V and J ends were trimmed by 3 bases and 2 bases, with 7 bases remaining between them. The CDR3 runs 12 residues. CDR1 DFQATT and CDR2 SNEGSKA come from the germline V gene (reference sequence). The CDR3 reads CSASRLNTEAFF. In DNA form, the CDR3 reads TGCAGTGCTAGTCGACTTAACACTGAAGCTTTCTTT.

This sequence joins TRBV11-2 and TRBJ2-3; D is unclear. The V end lost 0 bases, the J end lost 4 bases, and 8 bases lay between the germline ends. The CDR3 is 14 amino acids. CDR1 and CDR2 from the germline V gene are SGHAT and FQNNGV. The CDR3 nucleotides read TGTGCCAGCAGCTTAGATCACCGGCCAGATACGCAGTATTTT. It specifies CASSLDHRPDTQYF.

This chain joins TRBV5-1 and TRBJ2-1; 9 bases align to TRBD1. With V trimmed by 6 bases and J by 8 bases, 3 bases remained unmatched. The CDR3 is 12 amino acids. Germline CDR1 and CDR2: SGHRS and YFSETQ. CDR3 residues: CASTGQGDEQFF. The CDR3 nucleotides are TGCGCCAGCACGGGACAGGGCGATGAGCAGTTCTTC.

This clonotype appeared a single time. The chain is built from TRBV3-1 and TRBJ2-7, with 8 positions matching TRBD2. Losses at the gene ends were 3 bases for V and 11 bases for J; bases not matched to a gene: 3. The CDR3 totals 11 residues. The germline V gene encodes CDR1 LGHDT and CDR2 YNNKEL (reference sequence). This CDR3 is CASSHGGVEYF. The CDR3 DNA is TGTGCCAGCAGCCACGGGGGGGTGGAGTACTTC.

The chain links TRBV27 to TRBJ2-5; TRBD1 might be the D (5 bases). The CDR3 spans 15 residues. The V and J ends lost 5 bases and 2 bases respectively, with 15 bases between them. The V gene's germline CDR1 is MNHEY and CDR2 SMNVEV (reference sequence). The CDR3 loop is CASSPNLDSQETQYF. Here the CDR3 DNA reads TGTGCCAGCAGTCCTAACCTCGACAGTCAAGAGACCCAGTACTTC.

V gene TRBV25-1 combines with J gene TRBJ1-5; the D is unclear. CDR1 is MGHDK, CDR2 SYGVNS, per germline. V was shortened by 6 bases and J by 4 bases, with 13 bases between the two germline ends. This CDR3 is built from 14 residues. The CDR3 here is CASSAPGPNQPQHF. CDR3 bases: TGTGCCAGCAGCGCCCCGGGCCCGAATCAGCCCCAGCATTTT.

This chain links TRBV27 with TRBJ2-1, with D unclear. CDR3 length: 13 amino acids. The germline gives CDR1 MNHEY, CDR2 SMNVEV (reference sequence). Deletions cut 5 bases from V and 8 bases from J, with 13 bases between. The CDR3 DNA follows: TGTGCCAGCAGTCCCGGGTCCCCGGATGAGCAGTTCTTC. Encoded protein: CASSPGSPDEQFF.

The chain joins TRBV5-1 to TRBJ2-1, with TRBD2 matching over 9 bases. Germline V gene lookup returns CDR1 SGHRS and CDR2 YFSETQ. After removal of 4 bases from V and 8 bases from J, the junction contained 7 bases not matched to a gene. The CDR3 sequence is 14 residues long. The CDR3 loop is CASSGGLALDEQFF. Written as DNA, the CDR3 is TGCGCCAGCAGCGGGGGACTAGCCCTCGATGAGCAGTTCTTC. The whole variable domain, filled in from reference TRBV5-1 and TRBJ2-1, reads KAGVTQTPRYLIKTRGQQVTLSCSPISGHRSVSWYQQTPGQGLQFLFEYFSETQRNKGNFPGRFSGRQFSNSRSEMNVSTLELGDSALYLCASSGGLALDEQFFGPGTRLTVL.

This clonotype appeared a single time. V is TRBV7-3 and J is TRBJ1-1; 7 bases fit TRBD1. Trimming cost V 4 bases and J 4 bases; bases outside gene matches: 3. This CDR3 has 13 residues. Germline values: CDR1 SGHTA, CDR2 FQGTGA. The CDR3 is CASSSTGITEAFF. DNA for the CDR3: TGTGCCAGCAGCTCGACAGGGATCACTGAAGCTTTCTTT.

This sequence joins TRBV20-1 and TRBJ2-7, with 7 bases matching TRBD2. Per germline, CDR1 DFQATT and CDR2 SNEGSKA (reference sequence). V shed 3 bases and J 2 bases; nucleotides not matched to a gene: 4. The CDR3 runs 13 residues. CDR3 coding DNA: TGCAGTGCTAGTGTTGGGGGGGCCTACGAGCAGTACTTC. It translates to CSASVGGAYEQYF.

Concerning this clonotype itself: Relative to the germline gene, one junction end is altered; a read error may explain this. V and J are TRBV5-6 and TRBJ1-2; D remains ambiguous. CDR3 size: 14 residues. The germline V gene encodes CDR1 SGHDT and CDR2 YYEEEE. CDR3 coding DNA: TGCGCCAGCAGGCCCTTGGAGGGCGCCTATGGCTACACCTTC. Translated: CASRPLEGAYGYTF.

The rearrangement joins TRBV28 to TRBJ2-6, with D perhaps matching TRBD1 (6 bases). Germline CDR1 and CDR2: MDHEN and SYDVKM. The length of the CDR3 is 15 residues. V lost 6 bases to trimming and J lost 2 bases, with 11 bases between them. The CDR3 sequence: CASSAGDTGANVLTF. CDR3 coding DNA: TGTGCCAGCAGCGCAGGGGACACTGGGGCCAACGTCCTGACTTTC.

This clonotype appeared a single time. V gene TRBV24-1 combines with J gene TRBJ1-1; no clear D gene. Germline lookup yields CDR1 KGHDR and CDR2 SFDVKD. V lost 4 bases, J lost 2 bases, and 13 bases lay in between. The CDR3 covers 15 residues. The CDR3 spells CATSERNVYNTEAFF. DNA for the CDR3: TGTGCCACCAGTGAGAGGAACGTCTACAACACTGAAGCTTTCTTT.

The V call is TRBV6-1, the J call TRBJ2-5; possibly TRBD1 or TRBD2 for D (5 bases each). The CDR3 spans 17 residues. V was pared by 8 bases and J by 3 bases, with 25 bases between. Germline lookup yields CDR1 MNHNS and CDR2 SASEGT. The CDR3: CASSLTWGRAVEETQYF. The CDR3 bases are TGTGCCAGCTCCCTTACGTGGGGGAGAGCTGTTGAAGAGACCCAGTACTTC.

CDR3 coding DNA: TGTGCCAGCAGTTTAGTGGATGAGCAGTTCTTC. Residues: CASSLVDEQFF. The chain recombines TRBV12-3 or TRBV12-4 with TRBJ2-1; D ambiguous. The CDR3 is 11 residues long. The V end was cut by 1 base, the J end by 8 bases, with 3 bases between.

The chain's CDR3 is CASSQKAGELFF. Written as DNA, the CDR3 is TGTGCCAGCAGCCAAAAAGCCGGGGAGCTGTTTTTT. The chain links TRBV14 to TRBJ2-2; D is uncertain. In germline, CDR1 is SGHDN, CDR2 FVKESK. The ends were cut back, 2 bases at V and 6 bases at J, with 4 bases in the middle. The CDR3 has 12 residues.

This clonotype appeared once. The chain is built from TRBV29-1 and TRBJ2-5, with a weak D call TRBD1 (6 bases). The CDR3 contains 14 residues. Per the germline V gene, CDR1 is SQVTM and CDR2 is ANQGSEA. V was cut by 7 bases and J by 4 bases, with 19 bases left in between. The CDR3 DNA follows: TGCAGCGCCTATGGTGGGGGCGCAGGAGAGACCCAGTACTTC. Its protein product is CSAYGGGAGETQYF. The variable domain in full, completed from reference TRBV29-1 and TRBJ2-5, reads SAVISQKPSRDICQRGTSLTIQCQVDSQVTMMFWYRQQPGQSLTLIATANQGSEATYESGFVIDKFPISRPNLTFSTLTVSNMSPEDSSIYLCSAYGGGAGETQYFGPGTRLLVL.

The rearrangement links TRBV5-1 to TRBJ2-1; D gene ambiguous. The V end lost 0 bases, the J end lost 4 bases, and 5 bases lay between the germline ends. This CDR3 comprises 13 residues. Germline V gives CDR1 SGHRS, CDR2 YFSETQ. This chain's CDR3 is CASSLDNYNEQFF. The CDR3 bases are TGCGCCAGCAGCTTGGACAATTACAATGAGCAGTTCTTC.